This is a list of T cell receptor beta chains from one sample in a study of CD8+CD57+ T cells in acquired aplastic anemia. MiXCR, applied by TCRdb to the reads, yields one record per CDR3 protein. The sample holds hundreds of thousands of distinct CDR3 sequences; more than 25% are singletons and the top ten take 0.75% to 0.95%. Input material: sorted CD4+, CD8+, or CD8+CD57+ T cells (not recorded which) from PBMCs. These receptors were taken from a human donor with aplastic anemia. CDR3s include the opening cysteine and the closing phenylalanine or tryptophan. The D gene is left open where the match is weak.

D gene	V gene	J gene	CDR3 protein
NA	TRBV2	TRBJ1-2	CASSAGAGNTF
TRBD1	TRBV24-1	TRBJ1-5	CATSELGQGPPWQPQHF
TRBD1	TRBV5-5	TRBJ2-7	CASSGRTGDYEQYF
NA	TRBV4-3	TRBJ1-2	CASSPQGTFSNYGYTF
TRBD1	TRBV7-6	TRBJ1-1	CASSAIGQGGTEAFF
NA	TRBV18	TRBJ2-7	CANSPPSSYEQYF
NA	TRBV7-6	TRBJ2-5	CASSSMGTQYF
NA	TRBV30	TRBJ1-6	CAWKPREDSPLHF
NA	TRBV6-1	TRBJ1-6	CASRPLRESLHF
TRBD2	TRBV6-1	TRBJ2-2	CASSVAGANTGELFF
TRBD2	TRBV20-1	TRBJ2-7	CSAPGTSGGEQYF
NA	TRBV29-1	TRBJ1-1	CSVGLNRDHMNTEAVF
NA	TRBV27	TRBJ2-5	CASSFKYQGTQYF
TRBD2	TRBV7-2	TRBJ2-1	CASSLSLAGVYNEQFF
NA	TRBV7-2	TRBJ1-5	CASSLQTDQPQHF
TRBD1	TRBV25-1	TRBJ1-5	CASKGTGKRSNQPQHF
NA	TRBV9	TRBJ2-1	CASSKSGDGRNNEQFF
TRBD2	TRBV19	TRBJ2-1	CASSNRGRETRHEQFF
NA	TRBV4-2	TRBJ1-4	CASSFVEDEKLFF
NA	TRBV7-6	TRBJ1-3	CASSSTDLSSGNTIYF
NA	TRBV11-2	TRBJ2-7	CASSSYGTHEQYF
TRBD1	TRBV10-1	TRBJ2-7	CASSEQGAYEQYF
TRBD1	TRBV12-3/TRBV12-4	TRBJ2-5	CASSLTGAQETQYF
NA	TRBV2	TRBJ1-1	CATQSAQTGYTEAFF
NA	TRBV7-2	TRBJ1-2	CASTPGDYGYTF
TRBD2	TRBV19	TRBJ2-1	CASSATSVRINEQFF
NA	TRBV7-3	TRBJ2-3	CASSPGRGSADTQYF
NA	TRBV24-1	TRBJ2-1	CATGHLDEQFF
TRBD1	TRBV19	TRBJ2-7	CASSIGYPDRGSYEQYF